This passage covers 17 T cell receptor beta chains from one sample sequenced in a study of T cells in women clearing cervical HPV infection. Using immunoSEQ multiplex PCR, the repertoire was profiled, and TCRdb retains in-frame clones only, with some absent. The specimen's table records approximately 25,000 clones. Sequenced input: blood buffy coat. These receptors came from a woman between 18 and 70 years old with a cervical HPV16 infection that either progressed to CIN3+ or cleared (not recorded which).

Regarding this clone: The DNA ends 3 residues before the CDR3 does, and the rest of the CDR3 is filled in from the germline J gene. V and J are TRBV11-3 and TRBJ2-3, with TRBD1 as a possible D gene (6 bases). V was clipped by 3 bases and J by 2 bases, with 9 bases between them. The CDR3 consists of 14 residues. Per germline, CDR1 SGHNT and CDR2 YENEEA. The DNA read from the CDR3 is TGTGCCAGCAGCTTGGACAGTTTCACAGATACG. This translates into CASSLDSFTDT. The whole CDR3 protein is CASSLDSFTDTQYF. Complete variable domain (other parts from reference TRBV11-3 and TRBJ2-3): EAGVVQSPRYKIIEKKQPVAFWCNPISGHNTLYWYLQNLGQGPELLIRYENEEAVDDSQLPKDRFSAERLKGVDSTLKIQPAELGDSAVYLCASSLDSFTDTQYFGPGTRLTVL.

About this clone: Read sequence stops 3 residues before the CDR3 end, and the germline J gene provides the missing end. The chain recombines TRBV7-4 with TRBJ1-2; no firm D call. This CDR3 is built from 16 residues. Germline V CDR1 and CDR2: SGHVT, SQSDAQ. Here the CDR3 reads CASSLQETSGTDTYTF. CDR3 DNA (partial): TGTGCCAGCAGCTTGCAGGAGACTAGCGGTACAGATACC. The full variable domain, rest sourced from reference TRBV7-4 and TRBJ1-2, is GAGVSQSPRYKVAKRGRDVALRCDSISGHVTLYWYRQTLGQGSEVLTYSQSDAQRDKSGRPSGRFSAERPERSVSTLKIQRTEQGDSAVYLCASSLQETSGTDTYTFGSGTRLTVV.

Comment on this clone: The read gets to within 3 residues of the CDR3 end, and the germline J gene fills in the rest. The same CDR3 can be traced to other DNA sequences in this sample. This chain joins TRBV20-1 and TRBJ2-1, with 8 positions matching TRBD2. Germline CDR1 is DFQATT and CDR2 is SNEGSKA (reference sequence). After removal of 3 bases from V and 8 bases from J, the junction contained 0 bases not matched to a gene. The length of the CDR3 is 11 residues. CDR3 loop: CSARGLDEQFF. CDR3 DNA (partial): TGCAGTGCTAGGGGACTAGATGAG.

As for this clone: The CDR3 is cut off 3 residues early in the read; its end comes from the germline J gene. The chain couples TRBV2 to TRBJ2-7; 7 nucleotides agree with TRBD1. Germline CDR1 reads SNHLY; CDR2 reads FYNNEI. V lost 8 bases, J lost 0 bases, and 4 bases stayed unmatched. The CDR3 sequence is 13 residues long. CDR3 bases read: TGTGCCAGCCTTGACAGGGACTCCTACGAG. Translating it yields CASLDRDSYE. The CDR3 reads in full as CASLDRDSYEQYF.

The CDR3 DNA, read in part, is TGCAGTGCCCCGCCCCAAGGGGCATACACCGGGGAG. Translating gives CSAPPQGAYTGE. The CDR3, in full, reads CSAPPQGAYTGELFF. V gene TRBV20-1 combines with J gene TRBJ2-2; maybe TRBD1 (5 bases). The read stops 3 residues short of the end of the CDR3; the missing end is completed from the germline J gene. V was shortened by 6 bases and J by 3 bases, with 17 bases between the two germline ends. Per the germline V gene, CDR1 is DFQATT and CDR2 is SNEGSKA (reference sequence). CDR3 length: 15 residues.

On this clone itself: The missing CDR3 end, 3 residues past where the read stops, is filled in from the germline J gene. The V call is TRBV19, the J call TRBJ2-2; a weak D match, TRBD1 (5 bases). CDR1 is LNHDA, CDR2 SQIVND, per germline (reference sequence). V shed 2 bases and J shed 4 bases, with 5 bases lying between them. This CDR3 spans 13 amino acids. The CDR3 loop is CASSIRGTGELFF. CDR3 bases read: TGTGCCAGTAGTATAAGGGGCACCGGGGAG.

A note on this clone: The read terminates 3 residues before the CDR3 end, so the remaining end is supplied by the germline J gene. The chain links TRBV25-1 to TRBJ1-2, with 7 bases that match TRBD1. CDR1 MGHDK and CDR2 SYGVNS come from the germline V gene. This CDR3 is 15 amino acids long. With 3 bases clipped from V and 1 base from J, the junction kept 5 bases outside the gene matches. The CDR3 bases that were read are TGTGCCAGCAGTGACACGACAGGGATTAACTATGGC. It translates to CASSDTTGINYG. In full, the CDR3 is CASSDTTGINYGYTF.

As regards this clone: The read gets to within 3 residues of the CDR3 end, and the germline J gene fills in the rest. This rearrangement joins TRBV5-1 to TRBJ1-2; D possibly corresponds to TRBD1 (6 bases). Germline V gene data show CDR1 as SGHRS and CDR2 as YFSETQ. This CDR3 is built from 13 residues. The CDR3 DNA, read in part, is TGCGCCAGCAGCCCGACCTTGGGGGCCCAA. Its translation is CASSPTLGAQ. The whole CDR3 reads CASSPTLGAQYTF.

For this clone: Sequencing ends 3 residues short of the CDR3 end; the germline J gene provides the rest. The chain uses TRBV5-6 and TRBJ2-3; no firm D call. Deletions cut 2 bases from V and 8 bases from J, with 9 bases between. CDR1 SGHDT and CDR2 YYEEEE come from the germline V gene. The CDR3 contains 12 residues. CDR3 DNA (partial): TGTGCCAGCAGCTTATTACTTTCTACG. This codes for CASSLLLST. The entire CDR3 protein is CASSLLLSTQYF.

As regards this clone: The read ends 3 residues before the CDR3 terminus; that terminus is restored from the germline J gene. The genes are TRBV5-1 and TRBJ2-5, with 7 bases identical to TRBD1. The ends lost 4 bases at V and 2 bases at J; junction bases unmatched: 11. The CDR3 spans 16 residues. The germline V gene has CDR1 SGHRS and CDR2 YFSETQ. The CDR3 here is CASSRLTGVGQETQYF. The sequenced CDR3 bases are TGCGCCAGCAGCAGATTAACAGGGGTCGGGCAAGAGACC.

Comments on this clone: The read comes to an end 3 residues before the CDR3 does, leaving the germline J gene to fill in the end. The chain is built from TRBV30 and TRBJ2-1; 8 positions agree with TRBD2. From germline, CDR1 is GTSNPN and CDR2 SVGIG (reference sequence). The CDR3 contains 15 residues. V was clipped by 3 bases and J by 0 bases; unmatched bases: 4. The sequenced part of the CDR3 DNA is TGTGCCTGGAGCCTTGGGACTAGCTCCTACAATGAG. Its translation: CAWSLGTSSYNE. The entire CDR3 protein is CAWSLGTSSYNEQFF.

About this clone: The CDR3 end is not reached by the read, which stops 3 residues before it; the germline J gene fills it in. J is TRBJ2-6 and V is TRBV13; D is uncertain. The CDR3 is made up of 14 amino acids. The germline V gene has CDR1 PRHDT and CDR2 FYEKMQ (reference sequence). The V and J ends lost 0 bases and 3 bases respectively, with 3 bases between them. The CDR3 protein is CASSLGHGANVLTF. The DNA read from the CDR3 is TGTGCCAGCAGCTTAGGACATGGGGCCAACGTC.

The CDR3 sequence is CSARDTRGTEAFF. CDR3 DNA, as far as it was read: TGCAGTGCTAGAGACACCAGGGGTACTGAA. The chain employs TRBV20-1 and TRBJ1-1; maybe TRBD1 (6 bases). Read sequence stops 3 residues before the CDR3 end, and the germline J gene provides the missing end. Germline assignment: CDR1 DFQATT and CDR2 SNEGSKA (reference sequence). The CDR3 totals 13 residues. The V end lost 0 bases, the J end lost 5 bases, and 10 bases lay between the germline ends.

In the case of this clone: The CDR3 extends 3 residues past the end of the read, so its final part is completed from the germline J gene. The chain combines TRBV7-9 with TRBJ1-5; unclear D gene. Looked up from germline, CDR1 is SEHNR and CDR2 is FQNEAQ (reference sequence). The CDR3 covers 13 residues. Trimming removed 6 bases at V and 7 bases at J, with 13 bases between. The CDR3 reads CASSGGTRQPQHF. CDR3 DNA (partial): TGTGCCAGCAGTGGAGGTACTAGACAGCCC.

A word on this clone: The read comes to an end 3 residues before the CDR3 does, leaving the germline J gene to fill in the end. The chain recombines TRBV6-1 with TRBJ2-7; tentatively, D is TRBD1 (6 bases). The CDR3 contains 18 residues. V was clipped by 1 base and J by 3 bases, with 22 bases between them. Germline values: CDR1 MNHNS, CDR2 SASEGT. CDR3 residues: CASSEGRWGQGGRYEQYF. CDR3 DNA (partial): TGTGCCAGCAGTGAAGGAAGGTGGGGGCAGGGTGGACGCTACGAG.

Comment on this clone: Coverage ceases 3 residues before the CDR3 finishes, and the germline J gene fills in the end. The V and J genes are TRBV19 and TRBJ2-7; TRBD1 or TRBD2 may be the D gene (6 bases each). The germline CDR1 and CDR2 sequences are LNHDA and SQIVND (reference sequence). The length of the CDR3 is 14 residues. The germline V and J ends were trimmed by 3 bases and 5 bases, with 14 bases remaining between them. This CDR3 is CASSIGAGEDEQYF. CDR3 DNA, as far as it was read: TGTGCCAGTAGTATCGGTGCAGGGGAGGACGAG. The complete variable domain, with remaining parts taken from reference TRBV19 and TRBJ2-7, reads DGGITQSPKYLFRKEGQNVTLSCEQNLNHDAMYWYRQDPGQGLRLIYYSQIVNDFQKGDIAEGYSVSREKKESFPLTVTSAQKNPTAFYLCASSIGAGEDEQYFGPGTRLTVT.

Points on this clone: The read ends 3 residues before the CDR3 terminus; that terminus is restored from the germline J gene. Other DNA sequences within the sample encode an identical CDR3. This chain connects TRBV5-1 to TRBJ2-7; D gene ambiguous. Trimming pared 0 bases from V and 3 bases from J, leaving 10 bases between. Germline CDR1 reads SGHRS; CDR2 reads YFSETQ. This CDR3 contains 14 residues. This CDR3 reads CASSLDSPSYEQYF. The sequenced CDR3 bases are TGCGCCAGCAGCTTGGATAGCCCCAGCTACGAG.